Listed here are 12 T cell receptor beta chains from one sample, sequenced in a study of cytotoxic CD8 clonotypes in ibrutinib-treated CLL. TCRdb's table, derived via immunoSEQ multiplex PCR, lists solely in-frame clones and lacks some. This sample has 150,000 or so clones, with approximately 80% found just once. Sequenced material: PBMCs, taken after 12 months of ibrutinib treatment. The receptors originated from a human donor with chronic lymphocytic leukemia.

The V gene is TRBV15, the J gene TRBJ1-2, with a possible D match to TRBD1 (5 bases). The CDR3 covers 13 residues. The ends were cut back, 6 bases at V and 8 bases at J, with 16 bases in the middle. The V gene's germline CDR1 is LNHNV and CDR2 YYDKDF (reference sequence). CDR3 DNA: TGTGCCACCAGACCGGAGGGACTACGGGGCTACACCTTC. The encoded protein is CATRPEGLRGYTF.

V usage is TRBV19 and J usage is TRBJ2-5; TRBD2 matches at 11 bases. From germline, CDR1 is LNHDA and CDR2 SQIVND (reference sequence). The CDR3 runs to 17 residues. J was trimmed by 2 bases and V by 6 bases; bases with no gene match: 11. In DNA form, the CDR3 reads TGTGCCAGTAGCGCCACCCGATTAGCGGGAGGGCAAGAGACCCAGTACTTC. It translates to CASSATRLAGGQETQYF.

The chain recombines TRBV7-2 with TRBJ1-5; 7 bases fit TRBD1. V was pared by 1 base and J by 5 bases, with 5 bases of the junction left unmatched. Germline V lookup: CDR1 SGHTA, CDR2 FQGNSA. The CDR3 has 15 residues. The CDR3 region has the DNA TGTGCCAGCAGCTTAGTCCCAGGGGGGGATCAGCCCCAGCATTTT. Translated: CASSLVPGGDQPQHF.

This clone was detected only a few times. The genes are TRBV20-1 and TRBJ1-2; D gene ambiguous. CDR1 is DFQATT, CDR2 SNEGSKA, per germline (reference sequence). The CDR3 runs 10 residues. V was cut by 2 bases and J by 9 bases, with 7 bases left in between. CDR3 protein: CSARQISYTF. CDR3 coding DNA: TGCAGTGCTAGACAGATTAGCTACACCTTC.

J is TRBJ2-5 and V is TRBV28, with TRBD2 as a possible D gene (7 bases). From germline, CDR1 is MDHEN and CDR2 SYDVKM. This CDR3 is built from 14 residues. Trimming shortened V by 7 bases and J by 4 bases, and 16 bases separated the two germline ends. CDR3 nucleotide sequence: TGTGCCAGCACCAGAGGGGCGGGGGCAGAGACCCAGTACTTC. Protein: CASTRGAGAETQYF.

Only one count was recorded for this clone. The V gene is TRBV2, the J gene TRBJ2-1; TRBD1 agrees at 9 bases. CDR1 is SNHLY, CDR2 FYNNEI, per germline. CDR3 length: 14 amino acids. Germline trimming cut 5 bases from V and 4 bases from J; bases unmatched to any gene: 3. In DNA form, the CDR3 reads TGTGCCAGCAGTACAGGGGGCGCGTACAATGAGCAGTTCTTC. Protein sequence: CASSTGGAYNEQFF.

The chain uses TRBV9 and TRBJ2-2; 14 bases align to TRBD2. This CDR3 has 18 residues. Germline CDR1 is SGDLS and CDR2 is YYNGEE. V lost 4 bases, J lost 4 bases, and 9 bases stayed unmatched. DNA of the CDR3: TGTGCCAGCAGCTTCGGGACTAGCGGGAGTGGCCTCACCGGGGAGCTGTTTTTT. It specifies CASSFGTSGSGLTGELFF.

The rearrangement links TRBV5-1 to TRBJ1-1; 12 positions match TRBD1. The CDR3 sequence is 15 residues long. The J segment lost 11 bases and the V segment lost 0 bases, leaving 8 bases of the junction unmatched. Germline V gene data show CDR1 as SGHRS and CDR2 as YFSETQ. The CDR3 is CASSLELGQGARAFF. CDR3 coding DNA: TGCGCCAGCAGCTTGGAGTTGGGACAGGGGGCGAGGGCTTTCTTT.

On this clone: Other DNA sequences of this sample code for an identical CDR3. The V and J genes are TRBV28 and TRBJ2-2, with no clear D. Trimming took off 2 bases at V and 5 bases at J, with 3 bases between the two ends. From germline, CDR1 is MDHEN and CDR2 SYDVKM. CDR3 length: 12 residues. The CDR3 spells CASSLRTGELFF. CDR3 nucleotides: TGTGCCAGCAGTTTAAGGACCGGGGAGCTGTTTTTT.

The chain has TRBV6-1 and TRBJ2-3; 8 bases are a match to TRBD2. The germline gives CDR1 MNHNS, CDR2 SASEGT. This CDR3 spans 14 amino acids. Trimming cost V 6 bases and J 2 bases; bases outside gene matches: 4. CDR3 sequence: CASSGGGFTDTQYF. The CDR3, as DNA: TGTGCCAGCAGCGGGGGGGGGTTCACAGATACGCAGTATTTT.

This chain links TRBV21-1 with TRBJ1-2. TRBV21-1 counts as a pseudogene. The CDR3 spans 13 residues. CDR3 in DNA: TGTGCCAGCAGCAGACCGACCAACTATGGCTACACCTTC. Translating gives CASSRPTNYGYTF.

V usage is TRBV5-4 and J usage is TRBJ1-1; D gene uncertain. V lost 4 bases and J 0 bases, leaving 7 bases between the germline ends. This CDR3 region has 13 residues. Germline V gives CDR1 SGHNT, CDR2 YYREEE (reference sequence). The CDR3 loop is CASSHSLNTEAFF. The CDR3, as DNA: TGTGCCAGCAGCCATTCACTGAACACTGAAGCTTTCTTT.